The 7 T cell receptor beta chains reported below all come from one sample, sequenced in a study of blood T cells in healthy people across ages. The second PCR ran roughly 6 to 11 cycles with a sample-barcoded 5' primer and J-beta primers. TCRdb reanalysed the 5' RACE reads using MiXCR and keeps one entry per CDR3 protein. This sample has around 1.5 million distinct CDR3 sequences; roughly 32% occur once, and the top ten carry approximately 11%. The sample consisted of blood. All receptors derive from a woman under 40 in good health.

CDR3 loop: CASSLGQGNFSEQFF. CDR3 nucleotides: TGTGCCAGCAGCTTGGGACAGGGTAATTTCAGTGAGCAGTTCTTC. The chain couples TRBV7-2 to TRBJ2-1, with 9 bases lining up with TRBD1. Germline V CDR1 and CDR2: SGHTA, FQGNSA. This CDR3 is 15 amino acids long. The ends lost 3 bases at V and 9 bases at J; junction bases unmatched: 9.

The rearrangement joins TRBV10-2 to TRBJ2-7, with D tentatively TRBD2 (5 bases). Germline V gene data show CDR1 as WSHSY and CDR2 as SAAADI. V lost 6 bases and J 0 bases, leaving 15 bases between the germline ends. The CDR3 contains 15 residues. The chain's CDR3 is CASRPDLGSSYEQYF. The CDR3, as DNA: TGCGCCAGCAGGCCGGATTTGGGGAGCTCCTACGAGCAGTACTTC.

The chain carries TRBV4-1 and TRBJ2-7, with TRBD2 matching 10 bases. The CDR3 runs to 16 residues. V gave up 3 bases and J gave up 8 bases; unmatched junction bases: 13. Germline loops: CDR1 MGHRA, CDR2 YSYEKL. Here the CDR3 reads CASSQLTSGPSYKQYF. As DNA, the CDR3 is TGCGCCAGCAGCCAGCTGACTAGCGGGCCATCATACAAGCAGTACTTC.

Concerning this clonotype: This sequence may be a read error, since a much larger clone differs from it by one base. V usage is TRBV20-1 and J usage is TRBJ2-5; D is tentatively TRBD1 or TRBD2 (6 bases each). CDR1 is DFQATT, CDR2 SNEGSKA, per germline (reference sequence). Deletions cut 5 bases from V and 4 bases from J, with 11 bases between. CDR3 size: 12 residues. Here the CDR3 reads CSAHGGAETQYF. The CDR3, as DNA: TGCAGTGCTCACGGGGGCGCAGAGACCCAGTACTTC.

Notes on this clonotype: A much larger clone lies one base from this, so it may be a read error. This sequence joins TRBV3-1 and TRBJ2-7, with 7 bases lining up with TRBD1. The CDR3 has 14 amino acids. Germline V gene lookup returns CDR1 LGHDT and CDR2 YNNKEL (reference sequence). The CDR3 region is CASSQVGGYYKQYF. CDR3 DNA: TGTGCCAGCAGCCAAGTAGGGGGCTACTACAAGCAGTACTTC.

The CDR3 bases are TGCGCCAGCAGTGGCGGGGCCGGGGGGCGCTCGTTCTTC. It specifies CASSGGAGGRSFF. The V gene is TRBV10-2, the J gene TRBJ2-1; perhaps TRBD2 as D (7 bases). This CDR3 spans 13 amino acids. The germline V and J ends were trimmed by 4 bases and 15 bases, with 19 bases remaining between them. The germline CDR1 and CDR2 sequences are WSHSY and SAAADI.

This clonotype showed up just once. Relative to the germline gene, one junction end is altered; a read error may explain this. The rearrangement links TRBV13 to TRBJ2-7; TRBD1 might be the D (6 bases). CDR1 PRHDT and CDR2 FYEKMQ come from the germline V gene (reference sequence). The CDR3 has 14 residues. The DNA for the CDR3 is TGTGCCTGCAGTACCCCAGGACAGACAAACGAGCAGTACTTC. It is translated as CACSTPGQTNEQYF.